These T cell receptor beta chains were read from a single sample in a study of T cell responses to AZD1222 COVID-19 vaccine. Some clones are missing from TCRdb's copy, which holds only in-frame ones; the method was immunoSEQ multiplex PCR. The sample yields about 210,000 clones, 85% to 95% seen once. The sequencing here drew on peripheral blood, taken on day 0 of AZD1222 vaccination. These receptors all stem from an adult in good health. CDR3s include the opening cysteine and the closing phenylalanine or tryptophan. The D gene is left open where the match is weak. The size field is filled for only some rows; it gives once, few, many or a size class.

>.|TRBV5-1|TRBJ1-1|.
CASSPPGHSSVNTEAFF
TGCGCCAGCAGCCCACCGGGACACTCGTCCGTGAACACTGAAGCTTTCTTT
>.|TRBV3-1/TRBV3-2|TRBJ2-1|TRBD2
CASSHGRGGNEQFF
TGTGCCAGCAGCCACGGACGGGGGGGAAATGAGCAGTTCTTC
>.|TRBV6-5|TRBJ1-2|.
CASSLTGNYGYTF
TGTGCCAGCAGTCTTACTGGTAACTATGGCTACACCTTC
>.|TRBV5-1|TRBJ1-3|TRBD1
CASSRAGQGAGNTIYF
TGCGCCAGCAGCAGAGCGGGACAGGGAGCGGGAAACACCATATATTTT
>.|TRBV9|TRBJ1-2|TRBD1
CASSARQGLYGYTF
TGTGCCAGCAGCGCCCGACAGGGGCTCTATGGCTACACCTTC
>few|TRBV25-1|TRBJ1-5|TRBD1
CASSAGDRAAQPQHF
TGTGCCAGCAGTGCCGGGGACAGGGCCGCGCAGCCCCAGCATTTT
>.|TRBV20-1|TRBJ1-5|.
CSASHAYSNQPQHF
TGCAGTGCTAGTCACGCTTATAGCAATCAGCCCCAGCATTTT
>.|TRBV18|TRBJ1-4|.
CASSGLGNTNEKLFF
TGTGCCAGCTCCGGCTTGGGGAACACTAATGAAAAACTGTTTTTT
>.|TRBV6-5|TRBJ2-3|.
CASRGSGTDTQYF
TGTGCCAGCCGGGGGTCCGGCACAGATACGCAGTATTTT
>.|TRBV18|TRBJ2-1|.
CASSPGRSSYNEQFF
TGTGCCAGCTCACCGGGGCGTAGCTCCTACAATGAGCAGTTCTTC
>.|TRBV7-3|TRBJ1-2|.
CASSLMGAGNYGYTF
TGTGCCAGCAGCTTGATGGGGGCCGGTAACTATGGCTACACCTTC
>.|TRBV11-3|TRBJ2-1|TRBD2
CASSGSGGMFNEQFF
TGTGCCAGCAGCGGTAGCGGGGGGATGTTCAATGAGCAGTTCTTC
>.|TRBV6-5|TRBJ2-3|.
CASLGITDTQYF
TGTGCCAGCCTAGGGATTACAGATACGCAGTATTTT
>.|TRBV7-9|TRBJ2-5|.
CASSLASLAEGGETQYF
TGTGCCAGCAGCTTAGCATCCCTCGCGGAGGGGGGGGAGACCCAGTACTTC
>.|TRBV9|TRBJ1-1|.
CASSVAEIPTEAFF
TGTGCCAGCAGCGTAGCTGAGATCCCCACTGAAGCTTTCTTT
>.|TRBV10-3|TRBJ2-7|.
CATQELEPYEQYF
TGTGCCACCCAGGAGTTGGAACCCTACGAGCAGTACTTC
>.|TRBV28|TRBJ2-1|TRBD1
CAGRGTGGQGEQFF
TGTGCCGGGCGCGGGACAGGGGGCCAGGGTGAGCAGTTCTTC
>.|TRBV5-1|TRBJ2-4|.
CASSLQGNIQYF
TGCGCCAGCAGCTTACAGGGAAACATTCAGTACTTC
>.|TRBV3-1/TRBV3-2|TRBJ1-1|.
CASTPPYPTEAFF
TGTGCCAGCACACCTCCCTATCCGACTGAAGCTTTCTTT
>.|TRBV3-1/TRBV3-2|TRBJ2-2|.
CASSQVMVSGGELFF
TGTGCCAGCAGCCAAGTCATGGTCTCCGGCGGGGAGCTGTTTTTT
>.|TRBV10-3|TRBJ1-3|TRBD1
CATTGQGGAGNTIYF
TGTGCCACTACTGGACAGGGAGGCGCTGGAAACACCATATATTTT
>.|TRBV2|TRBJ1-2|.
CASSELGGRSGYTF
TGTGCCAGCAGTGAATTAGGGGGAAGAAGTGGCTACACCTTC
>.|TRBV15|TRBJ1-2|TRBD1
CATSRTGGANLDGYTF
TGTGCCACCAGCCGGACAGGGGGCGCCAATTTGGATGGCTACACCTTC
>.|TRBV5-1|TRBJ2-2|TRBD2
CASSLKGLAGTFRELFF
TGCGCCAGCAGCTTAAAAGGACTAGCGGGGACGTTTAGGGAGCTGTTTTTT
>.|TRBV7-2|TRBJ1-5|.
CASSFGTNSNQPQHF
TGTGCCAGCAGCTTCGGCACAAATAGCAATCAGCCCCAGCATTTT
>.|TRBV7-9|TRBJ2-7|TRBD2
CASSRLAVYEQYF
TGTGCCAGCAGCCGACTAGCGGTGTACGAGCAGTACTTC
>few|TRBV25-1|TRBJ2-2|.
CASSGTGTGELFF
TGTGCCAGCAGTGGCACTGGCACCGGGGAGCTGTTTTTT
>.|TRBV18|TRBJ2-7|TRBD1
CASSPTGGYEQYF
TGTGCCAGCTCACCCACAGGGGGCTACGAGCAGTACTTC
>once|TRBV6-2/TRBV6-3|TRBJ2-1|.
CASSRGETPTYNEQFF
TGTGCCAGCAGTAGGGGAGAGACCCCGACCTACAATGAGCAGTTCTTC
>once|TRBV27|TRBJ1-5|TRBD1
CASSPWTGNQPQHF
TGTGCCAGCAGTCCTTGGACAGGGAATCAGCCCCAGCATTTT
>.|TRBV6-2/TRBV6-3|TRBJ1-3|.
CASSLRSSSGNTIYF
TGTGCCAGCAGCCTAAGGTCGAGCTCTGGAAACACCATATATTTT
>.|TRBV7-2|TRBJ2-2|.
CASRLKVGLAGELFF
TGTGCCAGCAGACTAAAGGTGGGGTTAGCCGGGGAGCTGTTTTTT
>.|TRBV5-1|TRBJ1-6|.
CASSHGQNSPLHF
TGCGCCAGCAGCCATGGACAGAATTCACCCCTCCACTTT
>.|TRBV29-1|TRBJ2-3|.
CSVDEGLASDTQYF
TGCAGCGTCGATGAAGGTCTAGCTTCGGATACGCAGTATTTT
>.|TRBV29-1|TRBJ1-3|.
CSVSLDGSSGNTIYF
TGCAGCGTTTCCCTGGACGGGAGCTCTGGAAACACCATATATTTT
>.|TRBV18|TRBJ1-4|.
CASSPPGQGRNEKLFF
TGTGCCAGCTCACCCCCCGGCCAGGGCCGGAATGAAAAACTGTTTTTT
>.|TRBV7-9|TRBJ1-6|.
CASSRFGTRDNSPLHF
TGTGCCAGCAGCCGATTCGGGACCCGCGATAATTCACCCCTCCACTTT